This T cell receptor (beta chain) was captured in a study of post-analysis software for immune sequencing data. Trimming took off 6 bases at V and 5 bases at J, with 17 bases between the two ends. From germline, CDR1 is MNHEY and CDR2 SVGAGI. CDR3 size: 14 residues. The study, taken as a whole, reports: Multiple sclerosis was associated with a significant reduction in normalized Chao1 diversity relative to controls. Roughly five TRBV segments were more frequent in patients than controls; TRBV5-6, TRBV5-1 and TRBV20-1 belonged to this group.

As for this clonotype: Its antigen remains unidentified.

TCR beta cDNA libraries had unique molecular identifiers. TCRdb analysed the PCR reads with MiXCR anew, one entry per CDR3 protein. The sample lists approximately 260,000 distinct CDR3 sequences, roughly a third seen once, with 4.5% to 5.5% in the top ten. The clonotype comes from a girl aged 10 to 17 with multiple sclerosis. Source material: blood. This sequence joins TRBV6-5 and TRBJ2-7; TRBD2 is a possible D gene (5 bases). In DNA form, the CDR3 reads TGTGCCAGCAGACCGTCCGGACTTCCGAACGAGCAGTACTTC. It is translated as CASRPSGLPNEQYF.